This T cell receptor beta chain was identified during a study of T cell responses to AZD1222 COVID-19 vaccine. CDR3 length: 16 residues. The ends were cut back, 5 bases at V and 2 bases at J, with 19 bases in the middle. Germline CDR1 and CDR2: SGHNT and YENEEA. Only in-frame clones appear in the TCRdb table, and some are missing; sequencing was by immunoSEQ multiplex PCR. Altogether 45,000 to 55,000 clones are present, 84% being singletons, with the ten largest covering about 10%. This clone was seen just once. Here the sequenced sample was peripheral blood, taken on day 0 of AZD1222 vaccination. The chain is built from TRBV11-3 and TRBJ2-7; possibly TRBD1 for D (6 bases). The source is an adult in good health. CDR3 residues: CASSANEGDTAYEQYF. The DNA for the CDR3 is TGTGCCAGCAGCGCCAACGAAGGGGACACCGCCTACGAGCAGTACTTC.